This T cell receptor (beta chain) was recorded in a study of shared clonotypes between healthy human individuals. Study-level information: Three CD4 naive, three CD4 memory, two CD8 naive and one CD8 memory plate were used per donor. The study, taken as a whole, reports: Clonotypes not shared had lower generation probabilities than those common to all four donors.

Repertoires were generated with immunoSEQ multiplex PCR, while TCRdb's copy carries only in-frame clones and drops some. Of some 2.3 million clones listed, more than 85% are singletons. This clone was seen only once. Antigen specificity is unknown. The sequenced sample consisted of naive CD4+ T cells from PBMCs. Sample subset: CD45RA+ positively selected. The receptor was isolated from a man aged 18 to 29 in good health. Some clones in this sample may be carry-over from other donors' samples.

The chain's CDR3 is CASSFGRGFPTGELFF. As DNA, the CDR3 is TGCGCCAGCAGCTTTGGGCGGGGTTTCCCCACCGGGGAGCTGTTTTTT. The chain uses TRBV5-1 and TRBJ2-2; possible D gene TRBD2, 6 bases. The CDR3 sequence is 16 residues long. V gave up 2 bases and J gave up 4 bases, with 15 bases separating them. Germline CDR1 is SGHRS and CDR2 is YFSETQ.